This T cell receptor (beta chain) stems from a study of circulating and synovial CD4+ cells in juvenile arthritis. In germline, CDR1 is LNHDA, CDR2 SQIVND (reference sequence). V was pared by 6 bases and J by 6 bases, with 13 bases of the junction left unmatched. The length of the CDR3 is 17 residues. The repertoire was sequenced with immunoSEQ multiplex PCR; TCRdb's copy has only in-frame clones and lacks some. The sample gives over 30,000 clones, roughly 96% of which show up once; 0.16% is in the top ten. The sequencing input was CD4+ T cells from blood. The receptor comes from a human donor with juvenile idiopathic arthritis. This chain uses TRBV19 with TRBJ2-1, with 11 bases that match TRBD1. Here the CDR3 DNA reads TGTGCCAGTAGGTTGGTGGGACAGGGGGAATCCGGCAATGAGCAGTTCTTC. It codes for CASRLVGQGESGNEQFF.